A selection of T cell receptor beta chains follows, all from one sample in a study of blood T cell repertoires in COVID-19. Using immunoSEQ multiplex PCR, the repertoire was profiled, and TCRdb retains in-frame clones only, with some absent. The sample has 200,000 to 250,000 clones; 82% are singletons. Material for sequencing was peripheral blood. The source of these receptors is a woman at least 80 years old with active or convalescent COVID-19. The CDR3 runs from the conserved cysteine through the conserved F or W. Fields, in order: D gene, V gene, J gene, CDR3 length, clone size, CDR3 protein, CDR3 DNA. D genes are given only for firm matches. The size of a clone is reported for some rows only, either as once, few or many, or as a class for expanded clones.

D gene: TRBD1; V gene: TRBV5-1; J gene: TRBJ2-4; CDR3 length: 15; clone size: once; CDR3 protein: CASSQRDRAKNIQYF; CDR3 DNA: TGCGCCAGCAGCCAACGGGACAGGGCCAAAAACATTCAGTACTTC
D gene: TRBD2; V gene: TRBV5-6; J gene: TRBJ2-1; CDR3 length: 16; clone size: .; CDR3 protein: CASRSKSGGPYNEQFF; CDR3 DNA: TGTGCCAGCAGATCTAAAAGCGGGGGGCCGTACAATGAGCAGTTCTTC
D gene: .; V gene: TRBV3-1/TRBV3-2; J gene: TRBJ1-3; CDR3 length: 15; clone size: .; CDR3 protein: CASSQGGVSGNTIYF; CDR3 DNA: TGTGCCAGCAGCCAAGGGGGCGTTTCTGGAAACACCATATATTTT
D gene: .; V gene: TRBV5-1; J gene: TRBJ1-1; CDR3 length: 14; clone size: .; CDR3 protein: CASSLTGRDTEAFF; CDR3 DNA: TGCGCCAGCAGCTTGACAGGGCGGGACACTGAAGCTTTCTTT
D gene: TRBD2; V gene: TRBV5-4; J gene: TRBJ2-5; CDR3 length: 14; clone size: .; CDR3 protein: CASSAKTSGETQYF; CDR3 DNA: TGTGCCAGCAGCGCTAAGACTAGCGGAGAGACCCAGTACTTC
D gene: TRBD2; V gene: TRBV27; J gene: TRBJ2-7; CDR3 length: 15; clone size: .; CDR3 protein: CASSLGRGGLYEQYF; CDR3 DNA: TGTGCCAGCAGTTTAGGGCGGGGGGGCCTATACGAGCAGTACTTC
D gene: .; V gene: TRBV5-1; J gene: TRBJ1-1; CDR3 length: 14; clone size: .; CDR3 protein: CASSLGSLNTEAFF; CDR3 DNA: TGCGCCAGCAGCTTGGGTTCTTTGAACACTGAAGCTTTCTTT
D gene: TRBD1; V gene: TRBV28; J gene: TRBJ1-1; CDR3 length: 14; clone size: .; CDR3 protein: CASSPPSGTGEAFF; CDR3 DNA: TGTGCCAGCAGTCCGCCGTCGGGGACAGGGGAAGCTTTCTTT
D gene: .; V gene: TRBV18; J gene: TRBJ2-3; CDR3 length: 18; clone size: .; CDR3 protein: CASSPLNRQGFGTDTQYF; CDR3 DNA: TGTGCCAGCTCACCACTAAACCGGCAGGGATTCGGGACAGATACGCAGTATTTT
D gene: TRBD1; V gene: TRBV24-1; J gene: TRBJ2-3; CDR3 length: 16; clone size: .; CDR3 protein: CATSDLTGTGKDTQYF; CDR3 DNA: TGTGCCACCAGTGATCTAACCGGGACAGGGAAAGATACGCAGTATTTT
D gene: .; V gene: TRBV3-1/TRBV3-2; J gene: TRBJ2-7; CDR3 length: 15; clone size: .; CDR3 protein: CASSLGTTASYEQYF; CDR3 DNA: TGTGCCAGCAGCCTAGGGACAACGGCCTCCTACGAGCAGTACTTC
D gene: TRBD1; V gene: TRBV19; J gene: TRBJ1-1; CDR3 length: 13; clone size: .; CDR3 protein: CASGDRGKTEAFF; CDR3 DNA: TGTGCCAGTGGGGACAGGGGGAAGACTGAAGCTTTCTTT
D gene: .; V gene: TRBV12-3/TRBV12-4; J gene: TRBJ1-2; CDR3 length: 13; clone size: .; CDR3 protein: CASSFRGNYGYTF; CDR3 DNA: TGTGCCAGCAGTTTCCGGGGGAACTATGGCTACACCTTC
D gene: .; V gene: TRBV3-1/TRBV3-2; J gene: TRBJ1-5; CDR3 length: 17; clone size: .; CDR3 protein: CASSQGRLQGVTQPQHF; CDR3 DNA: TGTGCCAGCAGCCAAGGCCGCCTACAGGGCGTTACTCAGCCCCAGCATTTT
D gene: TRBD1; V gene: TRBV2; J gene: TRBJ1-1; CDR3 length: 15; clone size: .; CDR3 protein: CASRTPGQGNTEAFF; CDR3 DNA: TGTGCCAGCAGGACCCCGGGACAGGGTAACACTGAAGCTTTCTTT
D gene: TRBD1; V gene: TRBV24-1; J gene: TRBJ2-1; CDR3 length: 13; clone size: .; CDR3 protein: CATTGQGMDEQFF; CDR3 DNA: TGTGCCACCACGGGACAGGGTATGGATGAGCAGTTCTTC
D gene: .; V gene: TRBV5-1; J gene: TRBJ1-2; CDR3 length: 15; clone size: .; CDR3 protein: CASSLDWGVNYGYTF; CDR3 DNA: TGCGCCAGCAGCTTGGACTGGGGAGTTAACTATGGCTACACCTTC
D gene: TRBD1; V gene: TRBV6-5; J gene: TRBJ2-3; CDR3 length: 15; clone size: once; CDR3 protein: CASSYGQGVTDTQYF; CDR3 DNA: TGTGCCAGCAGTTATGGACAGGGGGTCACAGATACGCAGTATTTT
D gene: .; V gene: TRBV5-3; J gene: TRBJ2-7; CDR3 length: 14; clone size: .; CDR3 protein: CASLPRHQVGEQYF; CDR3 DNA: TGTGCCAGCTTACCACGACACCAGGTCGGAGAGCAGTACTTC
D gene: .; V gene: TRBV5-1; J gene: TRBJ1-2; CDR3 length: 15; clone size: .; CDR3 protein: CASSLTPGIGGGYTF; CDR3 DNA: TGCGCCAGCAGCCTGACCCCCGGCATCGGAGGTGGCTACACCTTC
D gene: .; V gene: TRBV3-1/TRBV3-2; J gene: TRBJ1-2; CDR3 length: 13; clone size: .; CDR3 protein: CASSQRQDTQLYF; CDR3 DNA: TGTGCCAGCAGCCAACGACAGGACACGCAACTATACTTC
D gene: .; V gene: TRBV12-3/TRBV12-4; J gene: TRBJ1-1; CDR3 length: 12; clone size: .; CDR3 protein: CASRIEGTEAFF; CDR3 DNA: TGTGCCAGCAGAATAGAGGGCACTGAAGCTTTCTTT
D gene: TRBD1; V gene: TRBV18; J gene: TRBJ1-6; CDR3 length: 16; clone size: .; CDR3 protein: CASSPPGQANNSPLHF; CDR3 DNA: TGTGCCAGCTCACCACCGGGACAGGCTAATAATTCACCCCTCCACTTT
D gene: .; V gene: TRBV2; J gene: TRBJ1-5; CDR3 length: 12; clone size: .; CDR3 protein: CATSGPDQPQHF; CDR3 DNA: TGTGCCACCTCAGGGCCCGATCAGCCCCAGCATTTT
D gene: .; V gene: TRBV2; J gene: TRBJ2-6; CDR3 length: 15; clone size: .; CDR3 protein: CASGEERPGANVLTF; CDR3 DNA: TGTGCCAGCGGGGAGGAAAGGCCTGGGGCCAACGTCCTGACTTTC
D gene: .; V gene: TRBV19; J gene: TRBJ1-3; CDR3 length: 15; clone size: .; CDR3 protein: CASSMGSGSGNTIYF; CDR3 DNA: TGTGCCAGTAGTATGGGGTCAGGGTCTGGAAACACCATATATTTT
D gene: .; V gene: TRBV7-9; J gene: TRBJ2-2; CDR3 length: 16; clone size: few; CDR3 protein: CASSLAAGTNTGELFF; CDR3 DNA: TGTGCCAGCAGCTTAGCCGCCGGGACGAACACCGGGGAGCTGTTTTTT
D gene: .; V gene: TRBV11-2; J gene: TRBJ1-4; CDR3 length: 15; clone size: once; CDR3 protein: CASSWGGATNEKLFF; CDR3 DNA: TGTGCCAGCAGCTGGGGGGGAGCAACTAATGAAAAACTGTTTTTT
D gene: .; V gene: TRBV5-1; J gene: TRBJ2-5; CDR3 length: 15; clone size: once; CDR3 protein: CASSLGTTNTETQYF; CDR3 DNA: TGCGCCAGCAGCTTGGGGACTACGAATACAGAGACCCAGTACTTC
D gene: .; V gene: TRBV30; J gene: TRBJ1-2; CDR3 length: 13; clone size: .; CDR3 protein: CAWSPQRGYGYTF; CDR3 DNA: TGTGCCTGGAGTCCACAGAGGGGGTATGGCTACACCTTC
D gene: .; V gene: TRBV19; J gene: TRBJ2-2; CDR3 length: 17; clone size: .; CDR3 protein: CASKKKGPDRTIGELFF; CDR3 DNA: TGTGCCAGTAAAAAGAAAGGCCCAGACAGGACGATCGGGGAGCTGTTTTTT
D gene: .; V gene: TRBV6-6; J gene: TRBJ1-2; CDR3 length: 14; clone size: .; CDR3 protein: CASSPGQWIDGYTF; CDR3 DNA: TGTGCCAGCAGCCCTGGACAGTGGATAGATGGCTACACCTTC
D gene: TRBD1; V gene: TRBV5-1; J gene: TRBJ1-4; CDR3 length: 14; clone size: few; CDR3 protein: CASSQRTGNEKLFF; CDR3 DNA: TGCGCCAGCAGCCAAAGGACAGGGAATGAAAAACTGTTTTTT
D gene: .; V gene: TRBV5-1; J gene: TRBJ1-1; CDR3 length: 14; clone size: .; CDR3 protein: CASSLDSQNTEAFF; CDR3 DNA: TGCGCCAGCAGCTTGGATTCCCAGAACACTGAAGCTTTCTTT
D gene: TRBD1; V gene: TRBV7-8; J gene: TRBJ1-5; CDR3 length: 17; clone size: many; CDR3 protein: CASSLGWVRGLGQPQHF; CDR3 DNA: TGTGCCAGCAGCTTAGGTTGGGTCAGGGGGTTGGGTCAGCCCCAGCATTTT
D gene: .; V gene: TRBV3-1/TRBV3-2; J gene: TRBJ1-5; CDR3 length: 15; clone size: .; CDR3 protein: CASSPLGGSNQPQHF; CDR3 DNA: TGTGCCAGCAGCCCACTGGGAGGGAGCAATCAGCCCCAGCATTTT
D gene: TRBD1; V gene: TRBV19; J gene: TRBJ1-5; CDR3 length: 16; clone size: .; CDR3 protein: CASTRQGIYSNQPQHF; CDR3 DNA: TGTGCCAGTACCAGACAGGGGATCTATAGCAATCAGCCCCAGCATTTT